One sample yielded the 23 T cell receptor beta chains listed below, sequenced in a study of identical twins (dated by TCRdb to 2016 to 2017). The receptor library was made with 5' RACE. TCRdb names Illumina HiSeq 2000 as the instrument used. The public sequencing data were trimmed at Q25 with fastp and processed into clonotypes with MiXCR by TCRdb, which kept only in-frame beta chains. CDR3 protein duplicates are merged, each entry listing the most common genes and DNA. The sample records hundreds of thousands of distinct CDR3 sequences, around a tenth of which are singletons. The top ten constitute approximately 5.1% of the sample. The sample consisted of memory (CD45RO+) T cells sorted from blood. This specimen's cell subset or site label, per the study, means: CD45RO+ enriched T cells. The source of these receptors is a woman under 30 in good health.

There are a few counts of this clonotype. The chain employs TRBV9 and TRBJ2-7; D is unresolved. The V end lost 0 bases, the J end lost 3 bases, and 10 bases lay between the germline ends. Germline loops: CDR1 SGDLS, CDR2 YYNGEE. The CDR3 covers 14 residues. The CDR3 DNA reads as TGTGCCAGCAGCGTAGGGGTACAAGACTACGAGCAGTACTTC. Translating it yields CASSVGVQDYEQYF.

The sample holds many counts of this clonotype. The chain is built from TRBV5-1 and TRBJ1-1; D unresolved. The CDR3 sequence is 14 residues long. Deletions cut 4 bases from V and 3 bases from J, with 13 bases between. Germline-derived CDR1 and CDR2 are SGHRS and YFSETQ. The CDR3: CASSVDGRDTEAFF. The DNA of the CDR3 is TGCGCCAGCAGCGTTGACGGACGAGACACTGAAGCTTTCTTT. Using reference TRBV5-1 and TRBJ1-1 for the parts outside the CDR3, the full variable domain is KAGVTQTPRYLIKTRGQQVTLSCSPISGHRSVSWYQQTPGQGLQFLFEYFSETQRNKGNFPGRFSGRQFSNSRSEMNVSTLELGDSALYLCASSVDGRDTEAFFGQGTRLTVV.

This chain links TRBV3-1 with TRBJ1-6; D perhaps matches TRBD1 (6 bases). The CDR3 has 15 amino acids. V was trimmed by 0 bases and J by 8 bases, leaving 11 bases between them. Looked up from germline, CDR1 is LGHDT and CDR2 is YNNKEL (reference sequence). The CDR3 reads CASSQESGGDSPLHF. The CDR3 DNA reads TGTGCCAGCAGCCAAGAGTCCGGGGGCGATTCACCCCTCCACTTT.

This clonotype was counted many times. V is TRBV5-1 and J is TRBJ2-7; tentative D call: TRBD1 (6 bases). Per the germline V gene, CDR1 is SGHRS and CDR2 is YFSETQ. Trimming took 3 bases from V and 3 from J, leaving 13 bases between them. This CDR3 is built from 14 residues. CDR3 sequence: CASSSADSYYEQYF. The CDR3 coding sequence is TGCGCCAGCAGCTCGGCGGACAGCTACTACGAGCAGTACTTC.

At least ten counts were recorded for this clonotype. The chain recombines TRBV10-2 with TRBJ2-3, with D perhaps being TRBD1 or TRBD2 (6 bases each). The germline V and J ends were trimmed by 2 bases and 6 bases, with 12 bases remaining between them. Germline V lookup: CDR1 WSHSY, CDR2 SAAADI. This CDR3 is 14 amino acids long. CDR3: CASSEAGGPDTQYF. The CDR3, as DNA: TGCGCCAGCAGTGAGGCCGGGGGCCCGGATACGCAGTATTTT.

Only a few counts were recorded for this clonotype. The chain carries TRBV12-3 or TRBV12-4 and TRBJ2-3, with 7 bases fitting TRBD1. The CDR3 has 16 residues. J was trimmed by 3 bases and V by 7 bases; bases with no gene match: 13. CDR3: CASTTQTGSDTDTQYF. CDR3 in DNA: TGTGCCAGCACCACTCAGACAGGGAGCGATACAGATACGCAGTATTTT.

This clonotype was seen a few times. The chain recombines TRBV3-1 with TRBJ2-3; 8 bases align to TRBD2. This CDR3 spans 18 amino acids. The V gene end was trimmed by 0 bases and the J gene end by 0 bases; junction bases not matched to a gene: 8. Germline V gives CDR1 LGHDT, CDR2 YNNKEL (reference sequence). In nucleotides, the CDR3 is TGTGCCAGCAGCCAAGATCCCTTTAGCGGGGATAGCACAGATACGCAGTATTTT. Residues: CASSQDPFSGDSTDTQYF.

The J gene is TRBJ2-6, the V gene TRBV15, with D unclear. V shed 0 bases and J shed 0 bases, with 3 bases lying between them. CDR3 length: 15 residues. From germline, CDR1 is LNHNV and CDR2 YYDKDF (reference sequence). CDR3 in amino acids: CATSRDPSGANVLTF. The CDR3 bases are TGTGCCACCAGCAGAGACCCCTCTGGGGCCAACGTCCTGACTTTC. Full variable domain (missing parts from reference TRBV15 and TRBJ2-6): DAMVIQNPRYQVTQFGKPVTLSCSQTLNHNVMYWYQQKSSQAPKLLFHYYDKDFNNEADTPDNFQSRRPNTSFCFLDIRSPGLGDTAMYLCATSRDPSGANVLTFGAGSRLTVL.

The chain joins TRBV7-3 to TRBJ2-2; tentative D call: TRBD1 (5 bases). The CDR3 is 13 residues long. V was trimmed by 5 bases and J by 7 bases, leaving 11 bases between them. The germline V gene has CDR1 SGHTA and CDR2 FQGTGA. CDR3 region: CASSPRGIGELFF. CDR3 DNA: TGTGCCAGCAGCCCAAGGGGAATCGGGGAGCTGTTTTTT.

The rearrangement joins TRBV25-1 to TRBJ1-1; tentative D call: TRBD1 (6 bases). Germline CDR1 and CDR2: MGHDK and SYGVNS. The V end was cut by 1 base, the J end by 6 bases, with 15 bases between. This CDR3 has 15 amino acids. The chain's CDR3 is CASSELGGREAEAFF. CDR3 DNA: TGTGCCAGCAGTGAATTAGGGGGTCGGGAAGCTGAAGCTTTCTTT.

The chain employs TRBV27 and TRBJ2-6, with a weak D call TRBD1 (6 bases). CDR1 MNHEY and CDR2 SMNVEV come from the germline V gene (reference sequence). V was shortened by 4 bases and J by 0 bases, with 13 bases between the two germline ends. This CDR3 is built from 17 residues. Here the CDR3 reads CASSWDTHPSGANVLTF. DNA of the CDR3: TGTGCCAGCAGTTGGGACACACACCCCTCTGGGGCCAACGTCCTGACTTTC.

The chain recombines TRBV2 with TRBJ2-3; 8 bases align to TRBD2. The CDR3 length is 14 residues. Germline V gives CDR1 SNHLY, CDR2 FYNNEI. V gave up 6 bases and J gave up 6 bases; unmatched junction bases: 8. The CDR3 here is CASSPGTSVDTQYF. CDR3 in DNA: TGTGCCAGCAGCCCCGGGACTAGTGTGGATACGCAGTATTTT.

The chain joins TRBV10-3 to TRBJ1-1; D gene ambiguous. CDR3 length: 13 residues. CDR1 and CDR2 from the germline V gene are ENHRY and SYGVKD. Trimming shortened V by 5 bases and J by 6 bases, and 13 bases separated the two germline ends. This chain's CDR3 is CAISIALLAEAFF. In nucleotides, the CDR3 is TGTGCCATCAGTATAGCCCTATTGGCTGAAGCTTTCTTT.

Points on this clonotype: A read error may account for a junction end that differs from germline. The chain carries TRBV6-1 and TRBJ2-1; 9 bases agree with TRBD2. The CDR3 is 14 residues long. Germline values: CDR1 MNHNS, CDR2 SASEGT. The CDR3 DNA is TGTGCCAGCAGTGAACTAGCGGGGTACAGTGAGCAGTTCTTC. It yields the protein CASSELAGYSEQFF.

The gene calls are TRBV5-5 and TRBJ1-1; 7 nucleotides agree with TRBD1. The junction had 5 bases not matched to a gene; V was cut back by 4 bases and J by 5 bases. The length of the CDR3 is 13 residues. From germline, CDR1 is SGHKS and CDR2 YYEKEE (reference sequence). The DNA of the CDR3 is TGTGCCAGCAGCACTTGGACAGGTACTGAAGCTTTCTTT. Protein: CASSTWTGTEAFF.

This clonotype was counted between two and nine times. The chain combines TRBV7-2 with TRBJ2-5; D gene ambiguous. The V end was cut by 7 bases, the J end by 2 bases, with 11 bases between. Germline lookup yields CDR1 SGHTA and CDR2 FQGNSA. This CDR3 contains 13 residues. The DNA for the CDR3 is TGTGCCAGCACCTCCGTGAGTCAAGAGACCCAGTACTTC. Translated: CASTSVSQETQYF.

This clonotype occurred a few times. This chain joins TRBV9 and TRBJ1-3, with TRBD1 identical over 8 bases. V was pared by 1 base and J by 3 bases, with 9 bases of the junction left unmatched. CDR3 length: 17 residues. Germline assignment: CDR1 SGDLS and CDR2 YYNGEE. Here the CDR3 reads CASSVSPQGAFGNTIYF. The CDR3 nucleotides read TGTGCCAGCAGCGTATCCCCTCAGGGGGCCTTTGGAAACACCATATATTTT.

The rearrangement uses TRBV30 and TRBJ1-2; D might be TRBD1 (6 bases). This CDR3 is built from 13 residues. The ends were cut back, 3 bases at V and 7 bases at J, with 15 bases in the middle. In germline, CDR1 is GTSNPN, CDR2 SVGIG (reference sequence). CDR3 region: CAWSFWGAGGYTF. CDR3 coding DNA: TGTGCCTGGAGCTTCTGGGGGGCAGGTGGCTACACCTTC.

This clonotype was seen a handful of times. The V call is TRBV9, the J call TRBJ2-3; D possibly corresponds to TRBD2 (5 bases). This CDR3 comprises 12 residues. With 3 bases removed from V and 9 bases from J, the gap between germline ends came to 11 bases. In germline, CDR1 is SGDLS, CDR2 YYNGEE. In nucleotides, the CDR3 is TGTGCCAGCAGCGCCGGACTTCTGACGCAGTATTTT. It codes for CASSAGLLTQYF.

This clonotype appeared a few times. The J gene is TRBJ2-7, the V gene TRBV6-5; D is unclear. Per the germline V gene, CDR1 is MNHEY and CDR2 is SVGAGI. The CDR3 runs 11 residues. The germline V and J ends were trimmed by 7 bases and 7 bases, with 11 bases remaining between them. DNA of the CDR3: TGTGCCAGCACCAAGGGTGGAGAGCAGTACTTC. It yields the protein CASTKGGEQYF.

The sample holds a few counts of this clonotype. CDR3 bases: TGTGCCAGCAGTGGGCTCGTAAGGACTGAAGCTTTCTTT. As protein: CASSGLVRTEAFF. V and J are TRBV2 and TRBJ1-1; D is unclear. The V end lost 4 bases, the J end lost 5 bases, and 11 bases lay between the germline ends. CDR3 size: 13 residues. Germline V gene lookup returns CDR1 SNHLY and CDR2 FYNNEI.

CDR3 coding DNA: TGCGCCAGCAGTGATCGCCCAGCGGGGGCCTACAATGAGCAGTTCTTC. As protein: CASSDRPAGAYNEQFF. This sequence joins TRBV10-2 and TRBJ2-1; 8 nucleotides agree with TRBD2. The V gene end was trimmed by 3 bases and the J gene end by 2 bases; junction bases not matched to a gene: 6. The CDR3 has 16 residues. Germline V gene sequence: CDR1 WSHSY, CDR2 SAAADI.

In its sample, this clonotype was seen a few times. CDR3 sequence reads: CASSSVYEQYF. The CDR3 DNA reads TGTGCCAGCAGTTCAGTTTACGAGCAGTACTTC. V gene TRBV11-2 combines with J gene TRBJ2-7; no clear D. Germline V gene sequence: CDR1 SGHAT, CDR2 FQNNGV. The CDR3 length is 11 residues. Trimming removed 6 bases at V and 4 bases at J, with 7 bases between.